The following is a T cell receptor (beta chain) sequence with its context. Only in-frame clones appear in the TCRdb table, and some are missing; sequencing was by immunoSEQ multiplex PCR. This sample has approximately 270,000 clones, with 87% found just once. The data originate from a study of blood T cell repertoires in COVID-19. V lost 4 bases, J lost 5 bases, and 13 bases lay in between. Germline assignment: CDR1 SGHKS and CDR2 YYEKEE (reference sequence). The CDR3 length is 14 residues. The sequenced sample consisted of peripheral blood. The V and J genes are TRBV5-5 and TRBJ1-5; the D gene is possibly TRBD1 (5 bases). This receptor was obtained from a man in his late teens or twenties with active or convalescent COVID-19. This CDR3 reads CASSPRMGHQPQHF. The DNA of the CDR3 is TGTGCCAGCAGCCCGAGGATGGGGCATCAGCCCCAGCATTTT.